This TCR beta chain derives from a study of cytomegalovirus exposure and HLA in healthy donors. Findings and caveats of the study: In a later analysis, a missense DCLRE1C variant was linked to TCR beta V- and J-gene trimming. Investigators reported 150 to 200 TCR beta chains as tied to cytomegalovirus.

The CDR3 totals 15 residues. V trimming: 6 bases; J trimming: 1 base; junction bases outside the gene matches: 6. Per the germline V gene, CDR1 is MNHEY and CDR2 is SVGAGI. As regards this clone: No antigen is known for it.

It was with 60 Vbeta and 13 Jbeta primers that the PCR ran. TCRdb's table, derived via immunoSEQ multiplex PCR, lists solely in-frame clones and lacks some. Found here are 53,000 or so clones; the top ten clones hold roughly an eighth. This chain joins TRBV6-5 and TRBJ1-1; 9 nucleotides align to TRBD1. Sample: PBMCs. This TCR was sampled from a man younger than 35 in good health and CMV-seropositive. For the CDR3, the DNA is TGTGCCAGCAGAGCCGGGACAGGGACGAACACTGAAGCTTTCTTT. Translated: CASRAGTGTNTEAFF.